This T cell receptor (beta chain) originates from a study of shared clonotypes between healthy human individuals. This clone has only one observation. In germline, CDR1 is SGHAT, CDR2 FQNNGV. The CDR3 contains 14 residues. V was trimmed by 3 bases and J by 4 bases, leaving 12 bases between them. Profiled with immunoSEQ multiplex PCR; TCRdb holds only in-frame clones, not every one. The sample gives more than 2 million clones, roughly 95% of which show up once; around 0.13% is in the top ten. Sequenced input: naive CD4+ T cells sorted from blood. Regarding subset: CD45RA+ positively selected. The source is a man aged 18 to 29 in good health. The chain employs TRBV11-2 and TRBJ1-1; the D gene is possibly TRBD1 (6 bases). CDR3: CASSLATGATEAFF. The CDR3 DNA sequence: TGTGCCAGCAGCTTGGCGACGGGGGCCACTGAAGCTTTCTTT.